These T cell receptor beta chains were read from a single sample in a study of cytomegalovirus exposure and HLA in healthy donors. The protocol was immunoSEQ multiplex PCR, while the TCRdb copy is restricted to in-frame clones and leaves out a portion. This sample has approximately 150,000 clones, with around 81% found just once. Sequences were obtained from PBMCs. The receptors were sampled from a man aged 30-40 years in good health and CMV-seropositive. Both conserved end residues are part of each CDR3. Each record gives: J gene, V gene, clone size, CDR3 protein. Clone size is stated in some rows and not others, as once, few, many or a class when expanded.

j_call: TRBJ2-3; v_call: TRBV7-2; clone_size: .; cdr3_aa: CASRTGGGTDTQYF
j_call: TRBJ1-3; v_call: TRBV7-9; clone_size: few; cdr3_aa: CASSSGTAGNTIYF
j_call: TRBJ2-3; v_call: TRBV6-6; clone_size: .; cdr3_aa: CASRRAPEADTQYF
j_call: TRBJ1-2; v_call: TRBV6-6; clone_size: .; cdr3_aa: CASRAQGAVYGYTF
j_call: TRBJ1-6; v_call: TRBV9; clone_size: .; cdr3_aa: CASSPPGWYSPLHF
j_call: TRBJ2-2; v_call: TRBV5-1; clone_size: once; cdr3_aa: CASSLIGLAGGRTGELFF
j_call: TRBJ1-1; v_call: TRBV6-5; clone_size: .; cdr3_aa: CASSYWAMMNTEAFF
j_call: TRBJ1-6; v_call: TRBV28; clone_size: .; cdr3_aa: CASSSPGDSPLHF
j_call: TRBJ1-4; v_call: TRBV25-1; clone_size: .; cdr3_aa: CASSEIYVGEKLFF
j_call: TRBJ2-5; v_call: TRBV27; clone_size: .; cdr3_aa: CASSLNSVRETQYF
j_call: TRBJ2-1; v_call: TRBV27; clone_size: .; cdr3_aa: CASSLGQGGNNEQFF
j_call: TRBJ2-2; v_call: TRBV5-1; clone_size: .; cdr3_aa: CASSLPPGTTNTGELFF
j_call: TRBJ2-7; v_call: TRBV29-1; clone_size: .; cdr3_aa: CSVSSTVPYEQYF
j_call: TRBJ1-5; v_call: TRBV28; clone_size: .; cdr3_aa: CASSLHRDRGGNQPQHF
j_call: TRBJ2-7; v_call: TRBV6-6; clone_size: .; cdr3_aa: CASSAAGSYEQYF
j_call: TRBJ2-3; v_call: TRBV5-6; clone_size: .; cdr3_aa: CASSRGGSSTDTQYF
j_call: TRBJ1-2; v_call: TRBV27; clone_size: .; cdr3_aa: CASSLELQDYGYTF
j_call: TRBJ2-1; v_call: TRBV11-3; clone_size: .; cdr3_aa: CASSPGLARDNEQFF
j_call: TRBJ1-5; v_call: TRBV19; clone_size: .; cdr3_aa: CASSIGGLPPQHF
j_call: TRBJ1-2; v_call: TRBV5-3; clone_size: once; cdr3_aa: CARSPPGTARPHYGYTF
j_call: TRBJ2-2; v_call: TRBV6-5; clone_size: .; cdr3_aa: CASSYRLQGELFF
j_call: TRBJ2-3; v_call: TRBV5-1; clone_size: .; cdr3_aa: CASSLVWSIAGDTDTQYF
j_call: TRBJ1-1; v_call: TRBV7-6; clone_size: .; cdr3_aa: CASSLSVGQKNTEAFF
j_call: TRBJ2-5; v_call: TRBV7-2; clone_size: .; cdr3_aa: CASSSRDYQETQYF
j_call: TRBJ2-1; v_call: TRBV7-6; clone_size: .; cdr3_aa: CASSSSSSYNEQFF
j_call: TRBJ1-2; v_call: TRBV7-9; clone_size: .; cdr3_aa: CASSLGSPGRYGYTF
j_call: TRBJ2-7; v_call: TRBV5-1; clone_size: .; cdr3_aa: CASSLGREQYF
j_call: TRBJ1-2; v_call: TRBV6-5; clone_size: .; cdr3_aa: CASRWTGDNYGYTF
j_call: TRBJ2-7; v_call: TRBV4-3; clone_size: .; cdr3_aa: CASSQERIRYEQYF
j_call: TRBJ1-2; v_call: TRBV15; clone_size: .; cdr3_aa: CATSRDDAGSYGYTF
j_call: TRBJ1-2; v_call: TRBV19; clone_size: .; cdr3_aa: CASRRQGANYGYTF
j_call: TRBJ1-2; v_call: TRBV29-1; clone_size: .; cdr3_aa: CSVGTRGGYGYTF
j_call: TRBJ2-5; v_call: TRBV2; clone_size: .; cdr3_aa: CASSAGLAGETQYF
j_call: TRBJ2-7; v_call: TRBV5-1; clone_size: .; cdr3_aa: CASSSIPAGTGTSYEQYF
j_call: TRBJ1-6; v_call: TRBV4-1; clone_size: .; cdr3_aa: CASSQVLLSQGSSYNSPLHF
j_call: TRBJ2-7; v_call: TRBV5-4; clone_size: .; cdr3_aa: CASSLEWVTGGSYEQYF
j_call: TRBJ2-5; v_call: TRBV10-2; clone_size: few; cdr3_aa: CASRRLGRQETQYF
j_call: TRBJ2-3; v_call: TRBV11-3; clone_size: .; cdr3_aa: CASSPRTSGGATDTQYF
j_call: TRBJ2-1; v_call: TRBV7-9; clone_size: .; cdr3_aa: CASSNHRVNMQFF
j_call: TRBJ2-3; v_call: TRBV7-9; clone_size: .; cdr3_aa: CASSLNTGGPTDTQYF
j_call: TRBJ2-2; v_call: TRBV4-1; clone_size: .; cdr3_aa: CASSHEDSFTGELFF
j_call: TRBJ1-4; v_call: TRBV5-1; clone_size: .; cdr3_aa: CASSKRTGGYEKLFF
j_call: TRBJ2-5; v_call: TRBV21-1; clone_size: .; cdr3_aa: CASSNHRVEETQYF
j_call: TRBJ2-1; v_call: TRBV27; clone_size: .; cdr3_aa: CASNHGGGPYNEQFF
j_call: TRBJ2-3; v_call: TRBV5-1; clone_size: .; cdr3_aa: CASQRGGSTDTQYF
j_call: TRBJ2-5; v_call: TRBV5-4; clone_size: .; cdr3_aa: CASSNGGQETQYF
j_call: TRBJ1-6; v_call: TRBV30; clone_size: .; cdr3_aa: CAWSVRGGNSPLHF
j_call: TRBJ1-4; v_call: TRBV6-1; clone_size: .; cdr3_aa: CASSVHQASNEKLFF
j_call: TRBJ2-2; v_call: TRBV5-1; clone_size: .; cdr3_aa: CASSPRQGITGELFF
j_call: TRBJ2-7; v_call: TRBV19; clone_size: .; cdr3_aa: CASSPTGFSYEQYF
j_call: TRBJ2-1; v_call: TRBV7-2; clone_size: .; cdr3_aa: CASRKGRGFYNEQFF
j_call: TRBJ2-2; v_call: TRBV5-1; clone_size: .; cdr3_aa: CASSSGLAGVVYTGELFF